Following are 13 T cell receptor beta chains from one sample sequenced in a study of blood T cell repertoires in COVID-19. Produced via immunoSEQ multiplex PCR; TCRdb's table is partial and in-frame only. The sample shows 67,000 or so clones, more than 75% of them seen only once. The sequenced sample was peripheral blood. The receptors stem from a woman aged 70-85 years with acute or convalescent COVID-19.

V is TRBV19 and J is TRBJ2-5, with 7 bases fitting TRBD2. CDR1 LNHDA and CDR2 SQIVND come from the germline V gene (reference sequence). The CDR3 is 14 residues long. Germline trimming cut 4 bases from V and 6 bases from J; bases unmatched to any gene: 8. The CDR3 DNA follows: TGTGCCAGTAGTAACAGCGGGGACCGTAAGACCCAGTACTTC. The encoded protein is CASSNSGDRKTQYF.

The genes are TRBV7-2 and TRBJ2-2; D not certain. This CDR3 has 15 residues. Trimming took 1 base from V and 3 from J, leaving 9 bases between them. Germline assignment: CDR1 SGHTA and CDR2 FQGNSA. The chain's CDR3 is CASSLGGSYTGELFF. As DNA, the CDR3 is TGTGCCAGCAGCTTAGGTGGCAGTTACACCGGGGAGCTGTTTTTT.

The V and J genes are TRBV11-2 and TRBJ1-4, with unresolved D. Looked up from germline, CDR1 is SGHAT and CDR2 is FQNNGV. The CDR3 runs 15 residues. Trimming removed 5 bases from V and 0 bases from J, with 10 bases in between. The CDR3 spells CASSIRVATNEKLFF. The CDR3 bases are TGTGCCAGCAGCATCCGGGTTGCAACTAATGAAAAACTGTTTTTT. The full variable domain, in which reference TRBV11-2 and TRBJ1-4 provide the parts outside the CDR3, is EAGVAQSPRYKIIEKRQSVAFWCNPISGHATLYWYQQILGQGPKLLIQFQNNGVVDDSQLPKDRFSAERLKGVDSTLKIQPAKLEDSAVYLCASSIRVATNEKLFFGSGTQLSVL.

V usage is TRBV7-9 and J usage is TRBJ2-7, with 10 bases aligning to TRBD2. V shed 5 bases, J shed 1 base, and the junction held 2 bases outside the gene matches. CDR3 size: 14 residues. CDR1 and CDR2 from the germline V gene are SEHNR and FQNEAQ (reference sequence). CDR3 in amino acids: CASSASGSSYEQYF. CDR3 in DNA: TGTGCCAGCAGCGCTAGCGGGAGTTCCTACGAGCAGTACTTC. Complete variable domain (other parts from reference TRBV7-9 and TRBJ2-7): DTGVSQNPRHKITKRGQNVTFRCDPISEHNRLYWYRQTLGQGPEFLTYFQNEAQLEKSRLLSDRFSAERPKGSFSTLEIQRTEQGDSAMYLCASSASGSSYEQYFGPGTRLTVT.

The rearrangement uses TRBV6-2 or TRBV6-3 and TRBJ2-7; 8 bases align to TRBD1. This CDR3 is built from 13 residues. The J segment lost 4 bases and the V segment lost 5 bases, leaving 4 bases of the junction unmatched. CDR1 and CDR2 (germline): MNHEY, SVGEGT. CDR3 protein: CASSGTGRYEQYF. In nucleotides, the CDR3 is TGTGCCAGCAGTGGGACAGGACGATACGAGCAGTACTTC.

The rearrangement uses TRBV18 and TRBJ2-1; a weak D match, TRBD2 (7 bases). The V and J ends lost 0 bases and 3 bases respectively, with 15 bases between them. In germline, CDR1 is KGHSH, CDR2 LQKENI. The CDR3 has 17 residues. CDR3 sequence: CASSPPSGGRGYNEQFF. The CDR3 bases are TGTGCCAGCTCACCACCTTCGGGGGGCAGAGGCTACAATGAGCAGTTCTTC.

This rearrangement joins TRBV4-1 to TRBJ2-1, with D possibly TRBD2 on 5 matching bases. Deletions cut 5 bases from V and 4 bases from J, with 18 bases between. Germline lookup yields CDR1 MGHRA and CDR2 YSYEKL. This CDR3 region has 16 residues. For the CDR3, the DNA is TGCGCCAGCAGCGCCCAGGACTCTCTCGTTTACAATGAGCAGTTCTTC. It encodes CASSAQDSLVYNEQFF.

Remarks on this clone: Different DNA sequences within this sample yield the same CDR3. The chain recombines TRBV18 with TRBJ2-5; D is perhaps TRBD1 (6 bases). V was trimmed by 0 bases and J by 4 bases, leaving 9 bases between them. This CDR3 contains 14 residues. Germline CDR1 reads KGHSH; CDR2 reads LQKENI. The CDR3 sequence is CASSPPGGRETQYF. DNA of the CDR3: TGTGCCAGCTCACCACCAGGGGGAAGAGAGACCCAGTACTTC.

This sequence joins TRBV30 and TRBJ1-1; D uncertain. CDR1 and CDR2 from the germline V gene are GTSNPN and SVGIG (reference sequence). The CDR3 contains 13 residues. Trimming cost V 3 bases and J 5 bases, with 13 bases left between them. The CDR3 is CAWRVQLRTEAFF. In nucleotides, the CDR3 is TGTGCCTGGAGAGTACAGCTTAGGACTGAAGCTTTCTTT.

This chain connects TRBV10-2 to TRBJ2-3; the match to TRBD1 covers 8 bases. The CDR3 has 19 amino acids. Trimming removed 1 base from V and 2 bases from J; junction bases left unmatched: 14. Germline CDR1 reads WSHSY; CDR2 reads SAAADI. CDR3: CASSELSVPGGLNTDTQYF. Here the CDR3 DNA reads TGCGCCAGCAGTGAGTTAAGCGTACCAGGGGGCTTAAACACAGATACGCAGTATTTT.

The CDR3 reads CASSRQGLEPQHF. The CDR3 DNA reads TGTGCCAGCAGTAGACAGGGTTTGGAGCCCCAGCATTTT. The chain recombines TRBV12-3 or TRBV12-4 with TRBJ1-5, with 7 bases fitting TRBD1. J was trimmed by 8 bases and V by 5 bases; bases with no gene match: 6. This CDR3 has 13 amino acids.

The chain uses TRBV19 and TRBJ2-3; the D gene is possibly TRBD2 (6 bases). The V and J ends lost 8 bases and 3 bases respectively, with 12 bases between them. Germline CDR1 reads LNHDA; CDR2 reads SQIVND (reference sequence). The CDR3 length is 13 residues. The CDR3 spells CASQARGTDTQYF. The CDR3 DNA reads as TGTGCCAGTCAGGCGCGGGGTACAGATACGCAGTATTTT.

V usage is TRBV7-8 and J usage is TRBJ2-1; 8 positions agree with TRBD2. CDR1 is SGHVS, CDR2 FQNEAQ, per germline. The CDR3 has 13 residues. J lost 13 bases, V lost 5 bases, and 10 bases had no gene match. Here the CDR3 reads CASSPAGGVEQFF. The CDR3 bases are TGTGCCAGCAGCCCGGCGGGGGGAGTAGAACAGTTCTTC. The whole variable domain, filled in from reference TRBV7-8 and TRBJ2-1, reads GAGVSQSPRYKVAKRGQDVALRCDPISGHVSLFWYQQALGQGPEFLTYFQNEAQLDKSGLPSDRFFAERPEGSVSTLKIQRTQQEDSAVYLCASSPAGGVEQFFGPGTRLTVL.